This TCR beta chain was captured in a study of OX40 agonist ivuxolimab in advanced cancers. General study findings and limits: The study found among the lowest clonal expansion in partial responders at 0.1-3.0 mg/kg.

Comment on this clone: Its antigen is not identified.

Some clones are missing from TCRdb's copy, which holds only in-frame ones; the method was immunoSEQ multiplex PCR. The sample has around 69,000 clones, around 88% seen once. Sequencing was performed on CD4+ or CD8+ T cells sorted from blood, taken in a trial of the OX40 agonist ivuxolimab. The TCR sequence derives from an adult with an advanced solid tumor such as melanoma, head and neck, liver or kidney cancer.

CDR3 bases: TGTGCCGTCCACAGACCGGGACTAGGAGGACCAGATACGCAGTATTTT. Translated, it gives CAVHRPGLGGPDTQYF. The rearrangement uses TRBV10-3 and TRBJ2-3; 8 bases fit TRBD2. CDR3 size: 16 residues. CDR1 ENHRY and CDR2 SYGVKD come from the germline V gene. The V segment lost 11 bases and the J segment 4 bases; nucleotides outside the gene matches: 17.